This T cell receptor beta chain was observed in a study of T cell responses to AZD1222 COVID-19 vaccine. Findings and caveats of the study: Compared with day 0, the breadth and depth of the Spike-specific TCR repertoire rose significantly after two doses of AZD1222. Of the AZD1222 recipients, only six were seropositive at baseline. Repertoires were obtained only post-peak T cell response. Reportedly, nearly half the spike-specific TCRs target unmutated variant regions.

Germline V CDR1 and CDR2: SNHLY, FYNNEI. CDR3 length equals 14 residues. With 5 bases clipped from V and 7 bases from J, the junction kept 9 bases outside the gene matches. Assay: immunoSEQ multiplex PCR; the TCRdb copy retains only in-frame clones and omits some. The data hold about 110,000 clones, with approximately 89% observed a single time. Only a few counts were recorded for this clone. The antigen is undetermined. This TCR was sampled from an adult in good health. This sequence joins TRBV2 and TRBJ2-7; 9 nucleotides agree with TRBD1. The sample consisted of peripheral blood, taken on day 0 of MenACWY control vaccination. The DNA of the CDR3 is TGTGCCAGCAGTAGACGGACAGGGGCAGGGGAGCAGTACTTC. Its protein product is CASSRRTGAGEQYF.